A single T cell receptor beta chain is shown here with its context. Its antigen is still unknown. It has no much larger one-base neighbor in the sample; base qualities were not kept. The sample comes from a study of blood T cells in healthy people across ages (dated by TCRdb to the mid-2010s). Some background on the complete study: In model experiments, roughly one uniquely barcoded TCR beta cDNA molecule per two T cells was captured by template switching. The study analyzed two additional independent replicas of 1 million unique cDNA reads from the same blood draw for two donors, one aged 18 to 29 and one aged 80 or older. Donors were grouped into four age groups: young (average roughly 17 years), middle-aged (roughly 37), aged (over 55) and long-lived (just over 80). To avoid experimental bias, donors of different ages were randomly spread across the sequencing lanes. Using deep sequencing normalized with unique cDNA molecular identifiers, the study measured how TCR beta repertoire diversity changes with age.

Results and caveats for the whole study, not just this receptor: Because donor CMV infection status was unknown, age-related changes in expanded clonotypes were potentially confounded. Compared with the aged group, the long-lived group had more naive CD4+ T cells, fewer expanded clones and increased TCR diversity, suggesting age selection. Estimates of total diversity from one million sequenced T cells were regarded as lower bounds and underestimates. Because profiling used bulk unsorted PBMCs, naive and antigen-experienced compartments could not be compared conclusively. Observed TCR beta diversity per million T cells fell roughly linearly with age, and a significant reduction was already apparent by age around 40. The percentage of naive T cells measured by flow cytometry correlated strongly with observed TCR beta diversity.

Sequences SGHTA (CDR1) and FQGNSA (CDR2) are obtained from the germline V gene. The CDR3 goes from the cysteine to the phenylalanine over 15 residues. The entry retains the CDR3 DNA only, 45 bases that are in frame from base 1. Between the V and J ends, shortened by 1 base and 0 bases respectively, the junction contains 7 bases. Library creation used 5' RACE. This sample was sequenced with an Illumina HiSeq 2500. A second PCR of about 6 to 12 cycles was performed with a sample-barcoded 5' primer and a J-beta primer mix. A template-switch 5' adaptor carrying 12 random nucleotides introduced a unique molecular identifier onto each TCR beta cDNA molecule. Each sample yielded at least 3 million CDR3-containing paired-end reads. First-strand cDNA was synthesized from all RNA with the Mint cDNA synthesis kit, primed by a TRBC-specific oligonucleotide. Following uracil-DNA glycosylase treatment, all cDNA underwent a first 18-cycle PCR with the universal primers M1SS and BC2_uni_R. The study's own analysis went as follows. Normalization of each sample was performed by random selection of 1 million high-quality reads, each carrying a distinct molecular identifier. Reads sharing molecular identifiers were discarded rather than binned into consensus sequences. MiTCR, set to a Q25 quality threshold and the strictest error-elimination algorithm, was used for CDR3 identification, clonotype clustering and error correction. Lower-bound total TCR beta diversity was estimated with a nonparametric unseen species model using Euler transformation. The public reads were reanalyzed by TCRdb: fastp trimming at Q25, MiXCR alignment, in-frame beta chains only. Every distinct CDR3 protein forms one entry, paired with its most common genes and DNA. These V and J calls rely on TCRdb rather than the paper's analysis. The sample table contains 1.5 million to 2 million distinct CDR3 sequences; only one count was recorded for roughly 30% of them. The ten largest make up roughly 8% of the sample.

Donors were 30 to 45 systemically healthy Caucasian individuals from Russia aged roughly 6 to 100 years. Each donor gave ten milliliters of peripheral blood, collected into EDTA-treated Vacutainer tubes. PBMCs were isolated by Ficoll-Paque density-gradient centrifugation, with at least 7 million obtained per sample. Total RNA was extracted from PBMCs with Trizol reagent, with at least 5 micrograms obtained per sample. For every donor, an aliquot of PBMCs went through flow cytometry to measure the percentages of naive CD45RAhigh/CD27high T cells. The clonotype originates from a woman in her 30s in good health. The sequenced sample consisted of blood. Recombination joined TRBV7-2 with TRBJ2-1; the D gene is unclear. In nucleotides, the sequence is TGTGCCAGCAGCTTAGTCCGAAACTCCTACAATGAGCAGTTCTTC. This yields the protein CASSLVRNSYNEQFF.